The 29 T cell receptor beta chains in this list originate from one sample, sequenced in a study of T cells in Graves' hyperthyroidism and ophthalmopathy. Amplified TCR beta CDR3 regions came from RNA transcripts. First-round RT-PCR of the TCR CDR3 relied on the HTBI primer set. TCRdb passed the multiplex PCR reads through MiXCR, listing each CDR3 protein once. The sample lists some 570,000 distinct CDR3 sequences; 15% to 20% were seen once. Sequencing was carried out using blood. These receptors all stem from a woman younger than 35 with Graves' ophthalmopathy.

At least ten counts were recorded for this clonotype. This sequence joins TRBV7-8 and TRBJ2-5; D gene uncertain. The CDR3 spans 14 residues. CDR1 is SGHVS and CDR2 is FQNEAQ in the germline V gene. The ends were cut back, 0 bases at V and 5 bases at J, with 10 bases in the middle. CDR3 in DNA: TGTGCCAGCAGCTTAGCTTCGGGTTTGGAGACCCAGTACTTC. It specifies CASSLASGLETQYF.

The chain combines TRBV6-2 or TRBV6-3 with TRBJ2-2; D is perhaps TRBD1 (5 bases). The germline V and J ends were trimmed by 5 bases and 1 base, with 11 bases remaining between them. The CDR3 runs to 15 residues. Germline V gene data show CDR1 as MNHEY and CDR2 as SVGEGT. CDR3: CASSRAGRNTGELFF. CDR3 bases: TGTGCCAGCAGTCGGGCAGGGCGGAACACCGGGGAGCTGTTTTTT.

On this clonotype: Its ends do not fully match the called genes, so a read error is possible. This chain uses TRBV28 with TRBJ2-1; D unclear. This CDR3 is built from 11 residues. Germline V CDR1 and CDR2: MDHEN, SYDVKM. The CDR3 DNA reads TGTGTCAGCAGTCTGAGATATGAGCAGTTCTTC. Residues: CVSSLRYEQFF.

Only a few counts were recorded for this clonotype. The rearrangement uses TRBV10-3 and TRBJ1-3; D unclear. CDR1 is ENHRY and CDR2 is SYGVKD in the germline V gene. V gave up 6 bases and J gave up 4 bases, with 16 bases separating them. The CDR3 length is 15 residues. CDR3 sequence: CAISQVGARGNTIYF. The CDR3 region has the DNA TGTGCCATCAGCCAGGTGGGAGCGAGGGGAAACACCATATATTTT.

The V gene is TRBV9, the J gene TRBJ2-3; D not certain. From germline, CDR1 is SGDLS and CDR2 YYNGEE. Trimming cost V 0 bases and J 0 bases, with 11 bases left between them. This CDR3 comprises 16 residues. The CDR3 here is CASSVAGFPSTDTQYF. The CDR3 bases are TGTGCCAGCAGCGTAGCTGGGTTCCCTAGCACAGATACGCAGTATTTT.

This clonotype occurred many times. The chain recombines TRBV13 with TRBJ1-2; D unclear. Trimming removed 0 bases from V and 0 bases from J, with 8 bases in between. This CDR3 region has 15 residues. CDR1 and CDR2 from the germline V gene are PRHDT and FYEKMQ (reference sequence). The CDR3 region has the DNA TGTGCCAGCAGCTTAGGCGGACGATCTAACTATGGCTACACCTTC. As protein: CASSLGGRSNYGYTF.

Concerning this clonotype itself: It is likely a read error, because the conserved phenylalanine at the end of the CDR3 is missing. The chain has TRBV6-2 or TRBV6-3 and TRBJ2-7; D not certain. The germline V and J ends were trimmed by 6 bases and 0 bases, with 6 bases remaining between them. Per the germline V gene, CDR1 is MNHEY and CDR2 is SVGEGT. The CDR3 spans 12 residues. The CDR3 loop is CASRVPSYEQYL. The CDR3 DNA follows: TGTGCCAGCAGGGTCCCCTCCTACGAGCAGTACCTC.

This clonotype was found many times. V gene TRBV6-1 combines with J gene TRBJ2-7; tentatively, D is TRBD2 (6 bases). Germline values: CDR1 MNHNS, CDR2 SASEGT. Trimming shortened V by 6 bases and J by 7 bases, and 13 bases separated the two germline ends. The CDR3 length is 12 residues. CDR3 amino acids: CASSVGSREQYF. The CDR3 bases are TGTGCCAGCAGCGTCGGGAGTAGAGAGCAGTACTTC.

The chain recombines TRBV6-1 with TRBJ1-5; 7 positions agree with TRBD1. The CDR3 spans 14 residues. Unmatched junction bases numbered 4, after V lost 6 bases and J lost 2 bases. Per germline, CDR1 MNHNS and CDR2 SASEGT. The CDR3 protein is CASRETGGNQPQHF. For the CDR3, the DNA is TGTGCCAGCAGAGAAACAGGGGGCAATCAGCCCCAGCATTTT.

This clonotype has ten or more counts. The rearrangement joins TRBV4-1 to TRBJ1-2; D unresolved. V lost 1 base, J lost 6 bases, and 12 bases lay in between. This CDR3 is built from 14 residues. Per germline, CDR1 MGHRA and CDR2 YSYEKL. The CDR3 nucleotides are TGCGCCAGCAGCCAAGCGGGTTATCTGGATGGCTACACCTTC. Its translation: CASSQAGYLDGYTF.

This clonotype was observed many times. The chain joins TRBV7-3 to TRBJ2-3; D remains ambiguous. Trimming took off 2 bases at V and 8 bases at J, with 14 bases between the two ends. This CDR3 spans 14 amino acids. Germline CDR1 is SGHTA and CDR2 is FQGTGA. This CDR3 reads CASSLWTSVGTQYF. The CDR3, as DNA: TGTGCCAGCAGCTTATGGACCTCAGTCGGTACGCAGTATTTT. Full variable domain (outside the CDR3, taken from reference TRBV7-3 and TRBJ2-3): GAGVSQTPSNKVTEKGKYVELRCDPISGHTALYWYRQSLGQGPEFLIYFQGTGAADDSGLPNDRFFAVRPEGSVSTLKIQRTERGDSAVYLCASSLWTSVGTQYFGPGTRLTVL.

Ten or more counts support this clonotype. This chain links TRBV13 with TRBJ1-1; perhaps TRBD1 as D (5 bases). The CDR3 extends over 14 amino acids. V gave up 7 bases and J gave up 2 bases, with 14 bases separating them. The germline gives CDR1 PRHDT, CDR2 FYEKMQ (reference sequence). The CDR3 region is CASNERDLNTEAFF. For the CDR3, the DNA is TGTGCCAGCAACGAACGGGACCTAAACACTGAAGCTTTCTTT.

There are many counts of this clonotype. This chain joins TRBV7-9 and TRBJ2-7, with 10 positions matching TRBD2. Losses at the gene ends were 1 base for V and 2 bases for J; bases not matched to a gene: 5. The CDR3 covers 16 residues. Germline CDR1 is SEHNR and CDR2 is FQNEAQ (reference sequence). CDR3 sequence: CASSLGSLAGTYEQYF. In DNA, the CDR3 is TGTGCCAGCAGCTTAGGATCACTAGCGGGAACCTACGAGCAGTACTTC.

A few counts support this clonotype. One junction end does not reproduce the germline sequence, and a read error may be involved. The rearrangement joins TRBV12-3 or TRBV12-4 to TRBJ2-3; perhaps TRBD1 as D (6 bases). The CDR3 covers 14 residues. The DNA of the CDR3 is TGTGCCGGCAGGCCGGGACACAACACAGATACGCAGTATTTT. Its translation is CAGRPGHNTDTQYF.

This clonotype was detected a few times. The rearrangement uses TRBV7-9 and TRBJ1-4; the match to TRBD1 covers 7 bases. Trimming at V came to 1 base and at J to 7 bases, leaving 6 bases not matched to a gene. The CDR3 has 15 residues. The germline V gene has CDR1 SEHNR and CDR2 FQNEAQ (reference sequence). This chain's CDR3 is CASSLGTGDLEKLFF. The CDR3 DNA is TGTGCCAGCAGCTTAGGTACAGGGGATCTTGAAAAACTGTTTTTT.

The rearrangement uses TRBV4-2 and TRBJ2-1; TRBD2 aligns across 9 bases. The CDR3 loop spans 15 amino acids. Germline CDR1 is LGHNA and CDR2 is YNFKEQ. V was clipped by 1 base and J by 4 bases; unmatched bases: 2. CDR3 loop: CASSQGSGGYNEQFF. The CDR3 DNA reads as TGTGCCAGCAGCCAAGGTAGCGGGGGTTACAATGAGCAGTTCTTC.

The chain is built from TRBV9 and TRBJ1-6; D is unclear. V was pared by 0 bases and J by 3 bases, with 4 bases between. The CDR3 loop spans 14 amino acids. CDR1 and CDR2 from the germline V gene are SGDLS and YYNGEE. CDR3 DNA: TGTGCCAGCAGCGTAGCCGACTATAATTCACCCCTCCACTTT. This codes for CASSVADYNSPLHF.

This clonotype appeared many times. The chain has TRBV7-9 and TRBJ2-1; 7 nucleotides match TRBD2. CDR3 length: 12 residues. Germline assignment: CDR1 SEHNR and CDR2 FQNEAQ (reference sequence). The V gene end was trimmed by 4 bases and the J gene end by 7 bases; junction bases not matched to a gene: 1. The CDR3 DNA follows: TGTGCCAGCAGCTGGGGGGGAAATGAGCAGTTCTTC. Its translation: CASSWGGNEQFF. The full variable domain, with the rest looked up from reference TRBV7-9 and TRBJ2-1, is DTGVSQNPRHKITKRGQNVTFRCDPISEHNRLYWYRQTLGQGPEFLTYFQNEAQLEKSRLLSDRFSAERPKGSFSTLEIQRTEQGDSAMYLCASSWGGNEQFFGPGTRLTVL.

This clonotype was detected many times. This chain joins TRBV28 and TRBJ1-1, with D unclear. V lost 6 bases and J lost 1, with 18 bases in between. This CDR3 spans 16 amino acids. CDR1 and CDR2 from the germline V gene are MDHEN and SYDVKM. The CDR3 sequence is CASSPATGRANTEAFF. The CDR3 nucleotides read TGTGCCAGCAGCCCCGCAACCGGTCGGGCGAACACTGAAGCTTTCTTT.

Concerning this clonotype: A single base separates this from a much larger clone, so it may be a read error. The chain joins TRBV3-1 to TRBJ1-3, with D possibly matching TRBD1 (6 bases). Trimming removed 3 bases from V and 4 bases from J, with 13 bases in between. This CDR3 comprises 15 residues. Germline V gives CDR1 LGHDT, CDR2 YNNKEL (reference sequence). CDR3 protein: CASSHTNREGNTIYF. The CDR3 coding sequence is TGTGCCAGCAGCCACACCAACAGGGAAGGAAACACCATATATTTT.

Comment on this clonotype: Being one base from a much bigger clone, this may be a read error. V gene TRBV10-3 combines with J gene TRBJ1-5; 8 nucleotides match TRBD1. Germline V lookup: CDR1 ENHRY, CDR2 SYGVKD. Germline trimming cut 4 bases from V and 4 bases from J; bases unmatched to any gene: 9. The CDR3 has 16 amino acids. This chain's CDR3 is CAISGSRQGRNQPQHF. The CDR3 region has the DNA TGTGCCATCAGTGGGTCGAGACAGGGGCGAAATCAGCCCCAGCATTTT.

This clonotype was seen at least ten times. This rearrangement joins TRBV2 to TRBJ2-5; D ambiguous. Trimming stripped 4 bases from V and 11 bases from J, with 11 bases between. Looked up from germline, CDR1 is SNHLY and CDR2 is FYNNEI. This CDR3 is 11 amino acids long. CDR3 coding DNA: TGTGCCAGCAGTGGAGCCAGCTTACAGTACTTC. Translation gives CASSGASLQYF. Full variable domain (rest looked up from reference TRBV2 and TRBJ2-5): EPEVTQTPSHQVTQMGQEVILRCVPISNHLYFYWYRQILGQKVEFLVSFYNNEISEKSEIFDDQFSVERPDGSNFTLKIRSTKLEDSAMYFCASSGASLQYFGPGTRLLVL.

This clonotype was seen at least ten times. The chain uses TRBV30 and TRBJ2-2; TRBD1 matches at 8 bases. The J segment lost 2 bases and the V segment lost 3 bases, leaving 8 bases of the junction unmatched. CDR1 GTSNPN and CDR2 SVGIG come from the germline V gene (reference sequence). The CDR3 has 16 residues. The CDR3 DNA sequence: TGTGCCTGGAGGACGACAGGGGCGGGTAACACCGGGGAGCTGTTTTTT. Translating it yields CAWRTTGAGNTGELFF.

This clonotype was seen ten or more times. The chain has TRBV28 and TRBJ1-1, with D perhaps matching TRBD1 (5 bases). This CDR3 contains 14 residues. Trimming removed 1 base from V and 6 bases from J, with 12 bases in between. Germline-derived CDR1 and CDR2 are MDHEN and SYDVKM. The CDR3 DNA follows: TGTGCCAGCAGTTTATTCCCCCAGGGCCCTGAAGCTTTCTTT. Protein sequence: CASSLFPQGPEAFF.

This clonotype was observed at least ten times. This chain connects TRBV28 to TRBJ1-1, with D possibly TRBD1 on 5 matching bases. The CDR3 length is 15 residues. Trimming took 5 bases from V and 3 from J, leaving 16 bases between them. Germline V lookup: CDR1 MDHEN, CDR2 SYDVKM. CDR3: CASSPRGWGDTEAFF. DNA for the CDR3: TGTGCCAGCAGTCCTCGGGGGTGGGGAGACACTGAAGCTTTCTTT.

At least ten counts were recorded for this clonotype. The chain has TRBV12-3 or TRBV12-4 and TRBJ2-1; 7 positions agree with TRBD2. The CDR3 contains 17 residues. J was trimmed by 2 bases and V by 5 bases; bases with no gene match: 12. The CDR3 region is CASSITLGRGTYNEQFF. In DNA form, the CDR3 reads TGTGCCAGCAGTATCACACTTGGGCGGGGGACCTACAATGAGCAGTTCTTC.

This clonotype was picked up many times. CDR3 region: CASSQITGAPTDTQYF. CDR3 bases: TGTGCCAGCAGCCAGATCACAGGGGCCCCCACAGATACGCAGTATTTT. The gene calls are TRBV7-9 and TRBJ2-3; 7 bases line up with TRBD1. CDR1 and CDR2 (germline): SEHNR, FQNEAQ (reference sequence). The CDR3 is 16 amino acids. The V segment lost 5 bases and the J segment 2 bases; nucleotides outside the gene matches: 10.

In this sample, this clonotype turned up many times. This chain joins TRBV5-1 and TRBJ1-1; perhaps TRBD1 as D (5 bases). Germline CDR1 is SGHRS and CDR2 is YFSETQ. CDR3 size: 14 residues. The V and J ends lost 5 bases and 5 bases respectively, with 16 bases between them. CDR3 sequence reads: CASRTGELRTEAFF. As DNA, the CDR3 is TGCGCCAGCAGAACAGGTGAGCTGAGGACTGAAGCTTTCTTT.

There are many counts of this clonotype. The DNA of the CDR3 is TGCAGTGCTCACTCCGACAGGTCTTCACCCCTCCACTTT. Translation gives CSAHSDRSSPLHF. V is TRBV20-1 and J is TRBJ1-6; D might be TRBD1 (6 bases). This CDR3 region has 13 residues. Germline V gene lookup returns CDR1 DFQATT and CDR2 SNEGSKA (reference sequence). Trimming removed 5 bases from V and 9 bases from J, with 14 bases in between.